This T cell receptor (beta chain) was sequenced in a study of T-cell reconstitution after alpha-beta-depleted transplantation in children. General study points: At one year after transplant, newly produced T cells mostly accounted for T-cell counts and diversity. Surviving recipient T cells and thymic progenitors accounted for the high day-60 TCRbeta diversity observed in some patients. Expanded graft clones, several hundred of them, were reportedly the source of alpha-beta T cells about two months after transplant.

The CDR3 covers 16 residues. Unique molecular identifiers were incorporated when the TCRbeta library was constructed. From the PCR reads, TCRdb called clonotypes with MiXCR, one entry per CDR3 protein. The sample carries around 450,000 distinct CDR3 sequences, 15% to 20% recorded once. This clonotype has only one observation. The antigen remains undetermined. The sample here was PBMCs, mostly from graft donor cells, taken 360 days after TCRalphabeta/CD19-depleted stem cell transplant. The chain is built from TRBV1 and TRBJ2-3; TRBD1 is taken as the D call from the table, unchecked against the DNA. TRBV1 is classified as a pseudogene. The TCR sequence derives from a boy less than two years old who had a stem cell transplant for Wiskott-Aldrich syndrome, so the T cells may come from the graft donor. CDR3 nucleotides: TGCGCCAGCAGCCCGGGACAGGTTCTGGTCACAGATACGCAGTATTTT. Protein sequence: CASSPGQVLVTDTQYF.